This T cell receptor (beta chain) was documented in a study of T cells in Graves' hyperthyroidism and ophthalmopathy. Using RNA transcripts as the source, TCR beta CDR3 regions were amplified. TCR CDR3 underwent first-round RT-PCR with the HTBI primer set. MiXCR, run by TCRdb on the multiplex PCR reads, gives a single entry per CDR3 protein. The sample lists 300,000 to 450,000 distinct CDR3 sequences; 14% were seen once. This CDR3 comprises 14 residues. Germline assignment: CDR1 SEHNR and CDR2 FQNEAQ (reference sequence). Concerning this clonotype itself: One end of the junction does not line up with germline, which may come from a read error.

The sample was blood. This clonotype was obtained from a woman aged 55-69 years with Graves' hyperthyroidism. This chain links TRBV7-9 with TRBJ1-2; D is unresolved. This CDR3 is CASGLEWQAYGYTF. The CDR3 DNA is TGTGCCAGCGGCTTAGAATGGCAGGCCTATGGCTACACCTTC.